This TCR beta chain was recorded in a study of cytomegalovirus exposure and HLA in healthy donors. Whole-study findings and limits: 164 TCR beta chains were listed as cytomegalovirus-associated. V- and J-gene trimming in TCR beta was tied to a missense DCLRE1C variant by an analysis performed later. By HLA locus, TCR association rates varied in a later analysis, with DRB1 showing the most and HLA-C the fewest.

Unrecorded immune exposure was likely among donors, who were nominally healthy when sampled. The study ran its PCR with 60 Vbeta and 13 Jbeta primers. The repertoire was sequenced with immunoSEQ multiplex PCR; TCRdb's copy has only in-frame clones and lacks some. The sample carries 150,000 to 200,000 clones, about four fifths recorded once. On this clone itself: Its target is unknown.

Trimming left V 3 bases short and J 3 bases short, with 12 bases between. This CDR3 comprises 15 residues. Germline CDR1 SGHVS, CDR2 FQNEAQ. The source of this sequence is a woman aged 25 to 39 in good health and CMV-seropositive. The rearrangement joins TRBV7-8 to TRBJ2-1, with D possibly matching TRBD1 (6 bases). Sequencing used PBMCs. Written as DNA, the CDR3 is TGTGCCAGCAGCTTTTCGGACAGCCGCTACAATGAGCAGTTCTTC. It is translated as CASSFSDSRYNEQFF. The full variable domain, with the rest looked up from reference TRBV7-8 and TRBJ2-1, is GAGVSQSPRYKVAKRGQDVALRCDPISGHVSLFWYQQALGQGPEFLTYFQNEAQLDKSGLPSDRFFAERPEGSVSTLKIQRTQQEDSAVYLCASSFSDSRYNEQFFGPGTRLTVL.